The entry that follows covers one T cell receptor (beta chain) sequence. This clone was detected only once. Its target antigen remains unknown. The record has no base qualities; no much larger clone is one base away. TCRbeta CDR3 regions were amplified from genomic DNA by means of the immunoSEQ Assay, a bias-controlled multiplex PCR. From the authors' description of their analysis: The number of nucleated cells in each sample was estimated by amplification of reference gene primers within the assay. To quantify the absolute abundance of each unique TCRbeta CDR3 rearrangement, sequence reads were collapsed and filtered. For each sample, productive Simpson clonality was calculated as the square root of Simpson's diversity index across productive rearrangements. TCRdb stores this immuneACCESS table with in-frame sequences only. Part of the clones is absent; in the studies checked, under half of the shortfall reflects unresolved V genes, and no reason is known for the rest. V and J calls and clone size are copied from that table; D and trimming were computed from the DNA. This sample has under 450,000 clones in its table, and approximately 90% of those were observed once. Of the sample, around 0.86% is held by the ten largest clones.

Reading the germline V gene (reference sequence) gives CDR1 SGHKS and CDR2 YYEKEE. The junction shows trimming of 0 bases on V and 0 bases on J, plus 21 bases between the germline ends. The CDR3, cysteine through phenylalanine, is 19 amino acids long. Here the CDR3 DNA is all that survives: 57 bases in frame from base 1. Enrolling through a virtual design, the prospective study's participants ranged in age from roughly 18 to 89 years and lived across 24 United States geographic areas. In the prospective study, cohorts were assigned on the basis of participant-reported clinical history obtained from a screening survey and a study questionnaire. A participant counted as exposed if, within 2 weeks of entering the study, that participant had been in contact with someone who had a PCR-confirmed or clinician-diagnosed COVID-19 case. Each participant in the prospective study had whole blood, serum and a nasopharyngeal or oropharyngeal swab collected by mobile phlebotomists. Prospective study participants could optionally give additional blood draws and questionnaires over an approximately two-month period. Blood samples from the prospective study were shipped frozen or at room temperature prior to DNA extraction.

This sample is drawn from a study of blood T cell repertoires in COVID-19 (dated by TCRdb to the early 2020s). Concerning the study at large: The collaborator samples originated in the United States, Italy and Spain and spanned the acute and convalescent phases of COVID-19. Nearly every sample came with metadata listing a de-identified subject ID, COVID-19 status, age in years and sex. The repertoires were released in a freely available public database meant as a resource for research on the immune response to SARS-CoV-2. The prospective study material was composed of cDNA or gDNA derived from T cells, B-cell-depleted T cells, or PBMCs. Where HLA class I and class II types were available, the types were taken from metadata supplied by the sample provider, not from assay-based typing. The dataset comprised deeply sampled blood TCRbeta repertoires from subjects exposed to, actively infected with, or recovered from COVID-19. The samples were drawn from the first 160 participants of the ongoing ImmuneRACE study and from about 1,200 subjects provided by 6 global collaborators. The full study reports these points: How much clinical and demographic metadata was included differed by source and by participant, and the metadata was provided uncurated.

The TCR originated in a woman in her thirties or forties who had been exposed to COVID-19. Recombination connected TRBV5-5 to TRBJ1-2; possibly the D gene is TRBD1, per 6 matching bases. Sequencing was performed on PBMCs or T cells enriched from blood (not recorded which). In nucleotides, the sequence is TGTGCCAGCAGCTTGGAACAGGGTAGTGGGGACTATGCTAACTATGGCTACACCTTC. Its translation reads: CASSLEQGSGDYANYGYTF.